These 30 T cell receptor beta chains were sequenced from one sample in a study of blood T cell repertoires in COVID-19. Some clones are missing from TCRdb's copy, which holds only in-frame ones; the method was immunoSEQ multiplex PCR. The sample holds about 240,000 clones, 65% to 90% seen once. The sequenced sample consisted of peripheral blood. The receptors here all came from a man in his forties or fifties with COVID-19, enrolled during active disease.

The V and J genes are TRBV11-2 and TRBJ1-4; 10 bases align to TRBD1. CDR1 is SGHAT, CDR2 FQNNGV, per germline. The CDR3 length is 15 residues. Trimming at V came to 2 bases and at J to 8 bases, leaving 5 bases not matched to a gene. As DNA, the CDR3 is TGTGCCAGCAGCTTACGCCCGGGACAGGGGGAAAAACTGTTTTTT. It codes for CASSLRPGQGEKLFF.

This clone has more than one count but fewer than ten. The chain carries TRBV19 and TRBJ1-4; TRBD1 matches at 9 bases. V gave up 6 bases and J gave up 6 bases; unmatched junction bases: 5. This CDR3 spans 14 amino acids. CDR1 LNHDA and CDR2 SQIVND come from the germline V gene (reference sequence). The CDR3 spells CASRPTGGDEKLFF. The CDR3 coding sequence is TGTGCCAGTAGGCCAACAGGGGGCGATGAAAAACTGTTTTTT. Drawing the rest from reference TRBV19 and TRBJ1-4, the complete variable domain is DGGITQSPKYLFRKEGQNVTLSCEQNLNHDAMYWYRQDPGQGLRLIYYSQIVNDFQKGDIAEGYSVSREKKESFPLTVTSAQKNPTAFYLCASRPTGGDEKLFFGSGTQLSVL.

As for this clone: Distinct nucleotide sequences in the sample also encode this CDR3. The CDR3: CASSVGLAGGQETQYF. The DNA for the CDR3 is TGTGCCAGCAGCGTCGGGCTAGCGGGGGGACAAGAGACCCAGTACTTC. The V and J genes are TRBV9 and TRBJ2-5; 11 bases map to TRBD2. The CDR3 totals 16 residues. Germline V CDR1 and CDR2: SGDLS, YYNGEE. The V segment lost 2 bases and the J segment 2 bases; nucleotides outside the gene matches: 5.

The rearrangement joins TRBV7-9 to TRBJ2-3; TRBD2 aligns across 9 bases. V trimming: 2 bases; J trimming: 4 bases; junction bases outside the gene matches: 7. Germline V CDR1 and CDR2: SEHNR, FQNEAQ (reference sequence). The CDR3 is 16 residues long. The CDR3 nucleotides are TGTGCCAGCAGCTTATTCCGAGGCGGGGGGGCAGATACGCAGTATTTT. It yields the protein CASSLFRGGGADTQYF.

This CDR3 reads CSASAQVNTEAFF. The CDR3 coding sequence is TGCAGTGCTAGTGCCCAGGTGAACACTGAAGCTTTCTTT. The chain joins TRBV20-1 to TRBJ1-1; no firm D call. V was cut by 3 bases and J by 0 bases, with 8 bases left in between. Germline V lookup: CDR1 DFQATT, CDR2 SNEGSKA (reference sequence). The CDR3 loop spans 13 amino acids.

J is TRBJ2-2 and V is TRBV29-1; possible D gene TRBD1, 6 bases. The CDR3 covers 13 residues. The germline V and J ends were trimmed by 4 bases and 3 bases, with 9 bases remaining between them. Germline CDR1 SQVTM, CDR2 ANQGSEA. CDR3 loop: CSVGDIYTGELFF. The CDR3 nucleotides read TGCAGCGTTGGGGACATCTACACCGGGGAGCTGTTTTTT.

The CDR3 protein is CASSLQGSSGANVLTF. CDR3 DNA: TGTGCCAGCAGTCTCCAGGGGAGCTCTGGGGCCAACGTCCTGACTTTC. The chain is built from TRBV7-3 and TRBJ2-6; tentative D call: TRBD1 (6 bases). The CDR3 contains 16 residues. Trimming left V 6 bases short and J 0 bases short, with 12 bases between. CDR1 SGHTA and CDR2 FQGTGA come from the germline V gene.

This clone has more than one count but fewer than ten. The chain carries TRBV20-1 and TRBJ2-1, with 9 bases fitting TRBD1. The CDR3 covers 15 residues. The V gene end was trimmed by 3 bases and the J gene end by 7 bases; junction bases not matched to a gene: 10. CDR1 and CDR2 from the germline V gene are DFQATT and SNEGSKA (reference sequence). The CDR3 here is CSASSPGQGLNEQFF. The CDR3 DNA reads TGCAGTGCTAGTTCTCCGGGACAGGGTCTGAATGAGCAGTTCTTC.

This chain uses TRBV7-9 with TRBJ2-7; maybe TRBD1 (6 bases). The length of the CDR3 is 14 residues. Trimming removed 5 bases from V and 2 bases from J, with 13 bases in between. CDR1 SEHNR and CDR2 FQNEAQ come from the germline V gene (reference sequence). The CDR3: CASSPGQGPYEQYF. CDR3 nucleotide sequence: TGTGCCAGCAGCCCGGGACAAGGACCCTACGAGCAGTACTTC.

The gene calls are TRBV3-1 (or the pseudogene TRBV3-2) and TRBJ2-3; D is unclear. The V end lost 1 base, the J end lost 9 bases, and 8 bases lay between the germline ends. CDR1 and CDR2 from the germline V gene are LGHDT and YNNKEL (reference sequence). The CDR3 has 12 amino acids. The CDR3 here is CASSQVAETQYF. The CDR3 coding sequence is TGTGCCAGCAGCCAAGTTGCCGAGACGCAGTATTTT.

This clone was seen just once. The chain links TRBV19 to TRBJ2-2, with 9 bases that match TRBD1. The CDR3 is 14 residues long. Germline V gene data show CDR1 as LNHDA and CDR2 as SQIVND (reference sequence). Unmatched junction bases numbered 4, after V lost 9 bases and J lost 2 bases. The CDR3 DNA follows: TGTGCCAGCGGGACAGGGACCAACACCGGGGAGCTGTTTTTT. Protein sequence: CASGTGTNTGELFF. Complete variable domain (other parts from reference TRBV19 and TRBJ2-2): DGGITQSPKYLFRKEGQNVTLSCEQNLNHDAMYWYRQDPGQGLRLIYYSQIVNDFQKGDIAEGYSVSREKKESFPLTVTSAQKNPTAFYLCASGTGTNTGELFFGEGSRLTVL.

J is TRBJ1-1 and V is TRBV7-8; tentative D call: TRBD1 (5 bases). The CDR3 contains 14 residues. Between the trimmed V and J ends, which lost 0 bases and 7 bases, there was a span of 12 bases. Per the germline V gene, CDR1 is SGHVS and CDR2 is FQNEAQ. The DNA for the CDR3 is TGTGCCAGCAGCTTAGCGAGAGGCCAGGGTGAAGCTTTCTTT. Translated, it gives CASSLARGQGEAFF.

The chain uses TRBV20-1 and TRBJ1-4; D not certain. Trimming took off 6 bases at V and 7 bases at J, with 6 bases between the two ends. The germline V gene encodes CDR1 DFQATT and CDR2 SNEGSKA (reference sequence). The CDR3 spans 10 residues. The CDR3 DNA reads TGCAGTGCCCTGAGTGAAAAACTGTTTTTT. It translates to CSALSEKLFF.

The J gene is TRBJ1-2, the V gene TRBV19; 7 nucleotides line up with TRBD1. Germline lookup yields CDR1 LNHDA and CDR2 SQIVND (reference sequence). The CDR3 is 14 residues long. V was pared by 4 bases and J by 2 bases, with 4 bases of the junction left unmatched. The CDR3 nucleotides read TGTGCCAGTAGTACACCGGGACAGAACTATGGCTACACCTTC. This gives the protein CASSTPGQNYGYTF.

V usage is TRBV13 and J usage is TRBJ2-3; 9 bases align to TRBD2. Unmatched junction bases numbered 7, after V lost 1 base and J lost 5 bases. Germline assignment: CDR1 PRHDT and CDR2 FYEKMQ (reference sequence). This CDR3 comprises 16 residues. In DNA, the CDR3 is TGTGCCAGCAGCTTAGTGGCGGGGGGGCCATTAGATACGCAGTATTTT. Its translation: CASSLVAGGPLDTQYF. The full variable domain, its missing parts supplied by reference TRBV13 and TRBJ2-3, is AAGVIQSPRHLIKEKRETATLKCYPIPRHDTVYWYQQGPGQDPQFLISFYEKMQSDKGSIPDRFSAQQFSDYHSELNMSSLELGDSALYFCASSLVAGGPLDTQYFGPGTRLTVL.

V gene TRBV4-1 combines with J gene TRBJ2-2; tentatively, D is TRBD2 (5 bases). This CDR3 region has 18 residues. V gave up 4 bases and J gave up 3 bases, with 21 bases separating them. Germline V gene lookup returns CDR1 MGHRA and CDR2 YSYEKL. The chain's CDR3 is CASSPGPFAGSDTGELFF. CDR3 coding DNA: TGCGCCAGCAGCCCTGGCCCTTTCGCGGGCTCTGACACCGGGGAGCTGTTTTTT.

This chain connects TRBV5-6 to TRBJ1-2; TRBD1 is a possible D gene (5 bases). This CDR3 region has 13 residues. Germline V gives CDR1 SGHDT, CDR2 YYEEEE. V was shortened by 0 bases and J by 8 bases, with 11 bases between the two germline ends. The CDR3 is CASSLGPKGGYTF. The CDR3 DNA sequence: TGTGCCAGCAGCTTGGGCCCAAAGGGGGGCTACACCTTC.

The genes are TRBV7-8 and TRBJ1-1, with 8 bases that match TRBD1. J was trimmed by 4 bases and V by 4 bases; bases with no gene match: 5. Per the germline V gene, CDR1 is SGHVS and CDR2 is FQNEAQ. CDR3 length: 14 amino acids. The DNA of the CDR3 is TGTGCCAGCAGCTCTACAGGGGGAACCACTGAAGCTTTCTTT. This translates into CASSSTGGTTEAFF. The full variable domain, its missing parts supplied by reference TRBV7-8 and TRBJ1-1, is GAGVSQSPRYKVAKRGQDVALRCDPISGHVSLFWYQQALGQGPEFLTYFQNEAQLDKSGLPSDRFFAERPEGSVSTLKIQRTQQEDSAVYLCASSSTGGTTEAFFGQGTRLTVV.

This clone was detected only once. Other DNA variants within this sample encode the same CDR3. This sequence joins TRBV5-1 and TRBJ1-4; 8 bases align to TRBD1. Germline CDR1 is SGHRS and CDR2 is YFSETQ. Losses at the gene ends were 4 bases for V and 8 bases for J; bases not matched to a gene: 7. The CDR3 is 14 residues long. The CDR3 spells CASSTGQGGEKLFF. The CDR3 DNA reads as TGCGCCAGCAGCACCGGACAGGGAGGCGAAAAACTGTTTTTT.

The V gene is TRBV5-4, the J gene TRBJ2-6, with D unclear. Germline CDR1 and CDR2: SGHNT and YYREEE (reference sequence). Trimming pared 0 bases from V and 0 bases from J, leaving 7 bases between. This CDR3 is 16 amino acids long. CDR3 DNA: TGTGCCAGCAGCTTGGCAGTCCCCTCTGGGGCCAACGTCCTGACTTTC. Translation: CASSLAVPSGANVLTF.

V is TRBV5-6 and J is TRBJ1-5; D is unclear. The CDR3 extends over 14 amino acids. V dropped 0 bases and J dropped 4 bases, with 8 bases sitting between them. The germline V gene has CDR1 SGHDT and CDR2 YYEEEE. In DNA, the CDR3 is TGTGCCAGCAGCTTGGTGGGCCTAAATCAGCCCCAGCATTTT. Its translation is CASSLVGLNQPQHF.

The rearrangement links TRBV4-3 to TRBJ1-2; TRBD1 matches at 12 bases. V trimming: 2 bases; J trimming: 8 bases; junction bases outside the gene matches: 6. The germline CDR1 and CDR2 sequences are LGHNA and YSLEER. The CDR3 has 15 amino acids. CDR3 amino acids: CASSQPGQGAPGYTF. The CDR3 DNA reads as TGCGCCAGCAGCCAACCGGGACAGGGGGCGCCGGGCTACACCTTC.

The chain recombines TRBV10-3 with TRBJ2-3, with D perhaps TRBD1 (6 bases). This CDR3 has 12 amino acids. V lost 6 bases and J 6 bases, leaving 10 bases between the germline ends. From germline, CDR1 is ENHRY and CDR2 SYGVKD. The CDR3 reads CAISTGLDTQYF. CDR3 DNA sequence: TGTGCCATCAGCACAGGGTTGGATACGCAGTATTTT.

The chain carries TRBV11-3 and TRBJ1-1; D unclear. This CDR3 has 13 amino acids. V shed 1 base and J shed 3 bases, with 6 bases lying between them. Germline V CDR1 and CDR2: SGHNT, YENEEA. CDR3 nucleotides: TGTGCCAGCAGCTTAGGGCTGGACACTGAAGCTTTCTTT. Protein sequence: CASSLGLDTEAFF. Complete variable domain (other parts from reference TRBV11-3 and TRBJ1-1): EAGVVQSPRYKIIEKKQPVAFWCNPISGHNTLYWYLQNLGQGPELLIRYENEEAVDDSQLPKDRFSAERLKGVDSTLKIQPAELGDSAVYLCASSLGLDTEAFFGQGTRLTVV.

The chain couples TRBV29-1 to TRBJ1-3, with a tentative D call TRBD1 (6 bases). The CDR3 runs 16 residues. V gave up 6 bases and J gave up 2 bases, with 20 bases separating them. CDR1 SQVTM and CDR2 ANQGSEA come from the germline V gene. The CDR3 reads CSVADGTLSTGNTIYF. CDR3 in DNA: TGCAGCGTAGCCGATGGGACACTTTCTACTGGAAACACCATATATTTT.

In its sample, this clone was seen a few times. The gene calls are TRBV3-1 (or the pseudogene TRBV3-2) and TRBJ1-3; the match to TRBD1 covers 10 bases. This CDR3 region has 16 residues. Germline trimming cut 1 base from V and 1 base from J; bases unmatched to any gene: 1. CDR1 LGHDT and CDR2 YNNKEL come from the germline V gene (reference sequence). CDR3 DNA sequence: TGTGCCAGCAGCCAAGGACAGGGGGCTTCTGGAAACACCATATATTTT. Translating gives CASSQGQGASGNTIYF.

This clone was counted only a few times. The CDR3 DNA is TGTGCCAGCAGCCCGGGACTAGCGGGGGGGCCGGAGACCCAGTACTTC. It specifies CASSPGLAGGPETQYF. J is TRBJ2-5 and V is TRBV5-4; 16 nucleotides match TRBD2. Trimming at V came to 4 bases and at J to 5 bases, leaving 5 bases not matched to a gene. CDR3 length equals 16 residues. Germline CDR1 and CDR2: SGHNT and YYREEE (reference sequence).

The J gene is TRBJ2-2, the V gene TRBV24-1, with TRBD2 as a possible D gene (6 bases). V was pared by 0 bases and J by 4 bases, with 14 bases between. Germline V lookup: CDR1 KGHDR, CDR2 SFDVKD. This CDR3 comprises 17 residues. DNA of the CDR3: TGTGCCACCAGTGATTTGGGTGCGGGGCAGACCACCGGGGAGCTGTTTTTT. It translates to CATSDLGAGQTTGELFF.

This chain uses TRBV29-1 with TRBJ2-7; weak D call: TRBD1 (5 bases). Per germline, CDR1 SQVTM and CDR2 ANQGSEA. V gave up 4 bases and J gave up 5 bases, with 12 bases separating them. The CDR3 is 12 amino acids. CDR3 region: CSVVPGINEQYF. CDR3 bases: TGCAGCGTTGTGCCAGGGATCAACGAGCAGTACTTC.

The chain employs TRBV21-1 and TRBJ2-5; the D call of TRBD1 is as the table states it, not checked on the DNA. TRBV21-1 is described as a pseudogene. The CDR3 has 15 amino acids. The CDR3 bases are TGTGCCAGCAGCACAGCCGTCAGGGCCCAAGAGACCCAGTACTTC. This codes for CASSTAVRAQETQYF.